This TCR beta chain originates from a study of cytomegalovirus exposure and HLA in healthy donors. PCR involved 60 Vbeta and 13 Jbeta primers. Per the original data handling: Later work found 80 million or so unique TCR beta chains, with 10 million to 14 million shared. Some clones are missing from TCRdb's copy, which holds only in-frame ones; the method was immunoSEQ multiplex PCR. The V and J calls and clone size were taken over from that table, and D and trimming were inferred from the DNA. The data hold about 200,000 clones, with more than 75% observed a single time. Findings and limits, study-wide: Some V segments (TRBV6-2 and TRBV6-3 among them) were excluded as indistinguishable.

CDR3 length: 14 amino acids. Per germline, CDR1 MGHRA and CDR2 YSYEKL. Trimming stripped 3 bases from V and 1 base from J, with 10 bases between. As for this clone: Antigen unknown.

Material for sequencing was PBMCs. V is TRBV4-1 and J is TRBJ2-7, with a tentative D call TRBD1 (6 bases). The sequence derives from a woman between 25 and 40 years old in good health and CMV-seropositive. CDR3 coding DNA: TGCGCCAGCAGCCACTTAGGACAGTCCTACGAGCAGTACTTC. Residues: CASSHLGQSYEQYF.